This T cell receptor (beta chain) was captured in a study of identifying expanded T cells in peripheral blood. Using immunoSEQ multiplex PCR, the repertoire was profiled, and TCRdb retains in-frame clones only, with some absent. Of roughly 100,000 clones listed, about 89% were seen once; the top ten hold less than 20%. The CDR3 is 15 amino acids. V shed 5 bases and J shed 0 bases, with 10 bases lying between them. CDR1 is MNHNS and CDR2 is SASEGT in the germline V gene. Healthy donors had no documented immune events, such as infections, while sampled. The sample comprised blood. The rearrangement links TRBV6-1 to TRBJ2-2, with TRBD2 as a possible D gene (6 bases). This clonotype originated in a person between 18 and 70 years old in good health. The CDR3 coding sequence is TGTGCCAGCAGTCTGGGACTTGCGAACACCGGGGAGCTGTTTTTT. It is translated as CASSLGLANTGELFF.